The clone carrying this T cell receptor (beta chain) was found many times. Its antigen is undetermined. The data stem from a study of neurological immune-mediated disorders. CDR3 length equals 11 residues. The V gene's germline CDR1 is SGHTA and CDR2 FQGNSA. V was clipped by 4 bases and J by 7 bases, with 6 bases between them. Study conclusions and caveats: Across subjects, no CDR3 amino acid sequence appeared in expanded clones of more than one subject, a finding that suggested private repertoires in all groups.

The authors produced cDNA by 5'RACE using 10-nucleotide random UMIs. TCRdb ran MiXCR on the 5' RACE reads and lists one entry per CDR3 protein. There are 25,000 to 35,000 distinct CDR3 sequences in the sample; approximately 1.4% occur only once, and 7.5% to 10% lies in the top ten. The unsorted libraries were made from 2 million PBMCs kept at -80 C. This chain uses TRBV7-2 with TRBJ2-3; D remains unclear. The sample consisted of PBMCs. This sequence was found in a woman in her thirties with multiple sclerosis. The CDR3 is CASSSLYTQYF. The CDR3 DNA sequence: TGTGCCAGCAGCTCGCTCTATACGCAGTATTTT.